This T cell receptor beta chain was captured in a study of CD8 T cells in ankylosing spondylitis. Findings of the study overall: The disease-linked clones had a CD8+ phenotype and low blood frequencies. In ankylosing spondylitis blood, a motif of roughly eight highly homologous TCR beta variants appeared characteristic.

Germline V gives CDR1 LGHNA, CDR2 YSLEER. CDR3 length equals 16 residues. Trimming cost V 1 base and J 0 bases, with 13 bases left between them. A quantitative 5'-RACE method, one with molecular barcodes, was used to make TCR beta libraries. TCRdb reprocessed the 5' RACE reads via MiXCR and lists one record per CDR3 protein. Of some 140,000 distinct CDR3 sequences listed, around 6.6% are singletons. The sample holds many counts of this clonotype. What it binds is unknown. The receptor comes from a female donor with ankylosing spondylitis or in good health (not recorded which). The sample consisted of blood, either unsorted or a sorted T cell fraction (not recorded which). This chain links TRBV4-3 with TRBJ2-7; no reliable D call. CDR3 loop: CASSQGRKGSSYEQYF. The CDR3 coding sequence is TGCGCCAGCAGCCAAGGAAGGAAAGGTAGCTCCTACGAGCAGTACTTC.